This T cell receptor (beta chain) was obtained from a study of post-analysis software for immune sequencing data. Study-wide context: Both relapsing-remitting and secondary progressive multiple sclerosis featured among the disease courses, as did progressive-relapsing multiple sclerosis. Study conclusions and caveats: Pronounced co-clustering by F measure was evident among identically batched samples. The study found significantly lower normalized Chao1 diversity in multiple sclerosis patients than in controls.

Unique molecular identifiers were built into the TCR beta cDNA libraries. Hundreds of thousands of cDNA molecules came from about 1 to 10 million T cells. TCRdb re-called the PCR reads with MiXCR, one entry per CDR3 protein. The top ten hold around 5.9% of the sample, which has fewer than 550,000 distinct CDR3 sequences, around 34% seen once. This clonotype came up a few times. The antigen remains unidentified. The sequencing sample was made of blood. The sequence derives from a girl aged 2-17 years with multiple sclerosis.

CDR3 in amino acids: CASSPTVLGYNEQFF. In nucleotides, the CDR3 is TGTGCCAGCAGCCCGACAGTACTTGGGTACAATGAGCAGTTCTTC. The chain joins TRBV7-2 to TRBJ2-1; D is perhaps TRBD1 (5 bases). Germline CDR1 reads SGHTA; CDR2 reads FQGNSA. The CDR3 length is 15 residues. Trimming cost V 5 bases and J 4 bases, with 15 bases left between them.